This entry features one T cell receptor beta chain sequence. Antigen specificity is unknown. The data stem from a study of shared clonotypes between healthy human individuals. Study summary: Every donor yielded three CD4 naive, three CD4 memory, two CD8 naive and one CD8 memory plate.

It was CD45RO-negative cells, positively selected for CCR7, that made up naive CD8 cells, with terminally differentiated effector memory CD45RA+ cells excluded. Original processing methods: Junction-only immunoSEQ sequences carried no quality scores, so filtering differed. Using immunoSEQ multiplex PCR, the repertoire was profiled, and TCRdb retains in-frame clones only, with some absent. V and J calls and clone size are as listed in that table; D and trimming were resolved from the DNA. In the table there are 1.5 million to 2.5 million clones, about 94% of which are singletons. Notes on the study in general: Represented diversity, genetic and exposure-history alike, was limited by few donors.

The ends were cut back, 0 bases at V and 9 bases at J, with 18 bases in the middle. CDR1 and CDR2 (germline): MGHRA, YSYEKL. CDR3 length: 17 residues. The chain employs TRBV4-1 and TRBJ1-6; possible D gene TRBD1, 5 bases. The clonotype originates from a man aged 18 to 29 in good health. Sequencing was done on a sample of naive CD8+ T cells sorted from blood. CDR3 sequence reads: CASSQDWEGLRRSPLHF. The CDR3 DNA sequence: TGCGCCAGCAGCCAAGATTGGGAGGGGCTCAGGCGTTCACCCCTCCACTTT.